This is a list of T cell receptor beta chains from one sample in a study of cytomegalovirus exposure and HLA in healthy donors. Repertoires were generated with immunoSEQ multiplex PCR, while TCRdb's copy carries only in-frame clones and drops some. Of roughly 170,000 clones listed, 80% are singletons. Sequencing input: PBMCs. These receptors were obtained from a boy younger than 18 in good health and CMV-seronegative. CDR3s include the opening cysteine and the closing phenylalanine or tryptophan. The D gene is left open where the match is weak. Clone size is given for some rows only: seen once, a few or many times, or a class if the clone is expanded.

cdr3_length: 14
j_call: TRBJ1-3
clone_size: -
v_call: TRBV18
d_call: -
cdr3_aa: CASSPPGSGNTIYF
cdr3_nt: TGTGCCAGCTCACCACCCGGCTCTGGAAACACCATATATTTT

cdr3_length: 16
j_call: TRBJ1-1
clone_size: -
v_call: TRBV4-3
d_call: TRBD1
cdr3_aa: CASSQDTGQENTEAFF
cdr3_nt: TGCGCCAGCAGCCAAGATACCGGACAGGAGAACACTGAAGCTTTCTTT

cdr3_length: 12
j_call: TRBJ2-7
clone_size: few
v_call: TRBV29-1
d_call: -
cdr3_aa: CSVEKAGYEQYF
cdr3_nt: TGCAGCGTTGAGAAAGCCGGCTACGAGCAGTACTTC

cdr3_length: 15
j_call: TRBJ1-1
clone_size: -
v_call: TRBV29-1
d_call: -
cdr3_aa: CSATDTFGRDTEAFF
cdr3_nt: TGCAGCGCCACGGACACCTTCGGGAGGGACACTGAAGCTTTCTTT

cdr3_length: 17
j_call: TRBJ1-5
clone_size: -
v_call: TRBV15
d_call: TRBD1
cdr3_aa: CATSTRTGGFSNQPQHF
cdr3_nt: TGTGCCACCAGCACCCGGACAGGGGGCTTTAGCAATCAGCCCCAGCATTTT

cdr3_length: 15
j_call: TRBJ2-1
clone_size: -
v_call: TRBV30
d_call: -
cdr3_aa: CAWNLPGVRTNEQFF
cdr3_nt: TGTGCCTGGAATCTCCCGGGAGTCCGTACCAATGAGCAGTTCTTC

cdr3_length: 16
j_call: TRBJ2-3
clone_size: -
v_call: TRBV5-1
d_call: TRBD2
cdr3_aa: CASSWLSGGETDTQYF
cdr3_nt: TGCGCCAGCAGCTGGTTAAGCGGGGGGGAGACAGATACGCAGTATTTT

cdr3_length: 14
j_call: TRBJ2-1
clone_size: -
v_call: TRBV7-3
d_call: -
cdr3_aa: CASSLTFSSNEQFF
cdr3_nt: TGTGCCAGCAGCTTAACCTTCTCCTCCAATGAGCAGTTCTTC

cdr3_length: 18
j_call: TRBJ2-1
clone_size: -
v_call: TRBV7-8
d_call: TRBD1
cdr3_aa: CASSLRGTGTDSYNEQFF
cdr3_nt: TGTGCCAGCAGCTTAAGGGGAACCGGGACAGATTCCTACAATGAGCAGTTCTTC

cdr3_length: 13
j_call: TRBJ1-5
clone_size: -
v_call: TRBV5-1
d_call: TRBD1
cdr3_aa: CASSPDRDQPQHF
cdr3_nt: TGCGCCAGCAGCCCGGACAGGGATCAGCCCCAGCATTTT

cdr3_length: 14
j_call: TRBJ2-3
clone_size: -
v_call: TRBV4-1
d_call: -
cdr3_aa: CASSPPRGSDTQYF
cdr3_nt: TGCGCCAGCAGCCCCCCAAGGGGTTCAGATACGCAGTATTTT

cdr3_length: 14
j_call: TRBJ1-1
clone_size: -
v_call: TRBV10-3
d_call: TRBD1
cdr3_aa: CATGGQGDNTEAFF
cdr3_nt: TGTGCCACCGGGGGACAGGGAGACAACACTGAAGCTTTCTTT

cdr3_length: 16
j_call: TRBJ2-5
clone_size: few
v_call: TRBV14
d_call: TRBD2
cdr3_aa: CASSQTTLAGVETQYF
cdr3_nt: TGTGCCAGCAGCCAGACCACTCTAGCGGGAGTCGAGACCCAGTACTTC

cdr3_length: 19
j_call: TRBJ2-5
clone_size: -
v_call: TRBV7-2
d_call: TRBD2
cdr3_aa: CASSLAQREGLAGAKTQYF
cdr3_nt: TGTGCCAGCAGCTTAGCGCAAAGGGAAGGACTAGCGGGAGCGAAGACCCAGTACTTC

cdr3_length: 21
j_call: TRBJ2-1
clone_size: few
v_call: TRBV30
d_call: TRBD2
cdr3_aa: CAWSEPKPGLAGGPFGDEQFF
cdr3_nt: TGTGCCTGGAGTGAACCCAAACCGGGACTAGCGGGAGGGCCATTCGGGGATGAGCAGTTCTTC

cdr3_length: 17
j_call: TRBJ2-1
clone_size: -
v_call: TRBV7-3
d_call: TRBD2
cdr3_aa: CASSLRGSGSSYNEQFF
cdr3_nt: TGTGCCAGCAGCCTAAGGGGTAGCGGGAGCTCCTACAATGAGCAGTTCTTC

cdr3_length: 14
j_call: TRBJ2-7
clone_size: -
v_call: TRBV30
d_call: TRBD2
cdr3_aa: CAWSDTSGSYEQYF
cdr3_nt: TGTGCCTGGAGTGACACTAGCGGGAGCTACGAGCAGTACTTC

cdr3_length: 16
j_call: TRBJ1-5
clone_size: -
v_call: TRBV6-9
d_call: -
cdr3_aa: CASSYSTGGGNQPQHF
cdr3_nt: TGTGCCAGCAGTTATTCGACGGGGGGAGGCAATCAGCCCCAGCATTTT

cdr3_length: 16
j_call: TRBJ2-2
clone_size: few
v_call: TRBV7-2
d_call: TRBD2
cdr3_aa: CASSLGRTSLFGELFF
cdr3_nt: TGTGCCAGCAGCTTAGGGAGGACTAGCTTGTTCGGGGAGCTGTTTTTT

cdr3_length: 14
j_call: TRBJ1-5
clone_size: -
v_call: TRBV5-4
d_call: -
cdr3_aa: CASSLEGRGQPQHF
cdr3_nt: TGTGCCAGCAGCTTGGAGGGCAGGGGCCAGCCCCAGCATTTT

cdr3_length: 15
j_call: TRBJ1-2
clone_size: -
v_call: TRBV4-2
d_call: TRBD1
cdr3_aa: CASSQEDRSIYDYTF
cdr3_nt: TGTGCCAGCAGCCAAGAGGACAGGTCGATCTATGACTACACCTTC

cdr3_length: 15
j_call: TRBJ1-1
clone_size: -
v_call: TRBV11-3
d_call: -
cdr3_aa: CASSPPLALNTEAFF
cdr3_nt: TGTGCCAGCAGCCCCCCTCTGGCCCTGAACACTGAAGCTTTCTTT

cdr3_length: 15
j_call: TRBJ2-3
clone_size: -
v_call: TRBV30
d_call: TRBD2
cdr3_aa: CAWSVGREGADTQYF
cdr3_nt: TGTGCCTGGAGTGTCGGTCGGGAGGGCGCAGATACGCAGTATTTT

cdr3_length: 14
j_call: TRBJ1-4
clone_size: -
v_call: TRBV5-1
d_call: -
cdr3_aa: CASSWTDRNEKLFF
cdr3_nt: TGCGCCAGCAGCTGGACAGACCGTAATGAAAAACTGTTTTTT

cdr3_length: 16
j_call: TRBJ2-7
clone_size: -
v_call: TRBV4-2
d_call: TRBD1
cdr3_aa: CASSQEVAGGLDEQYF
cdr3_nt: TGTGCCAGCAGCCAAGAGGTGGCAGGGGGCCTAGACGAGCAGTACTTC

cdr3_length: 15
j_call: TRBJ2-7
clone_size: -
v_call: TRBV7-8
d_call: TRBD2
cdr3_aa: CASSPRLAGGGEQYF
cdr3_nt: TGTGCCAGCAGCCCCAGACTAGCGGGAGGTGGGGAGCAGTACTTC

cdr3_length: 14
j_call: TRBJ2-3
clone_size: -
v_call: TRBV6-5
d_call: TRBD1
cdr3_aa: CASSPDRDPDTQYF
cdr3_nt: TGTGCCAGCAGTCCTGACAGGGACCCAGATACGCAGTATTTT

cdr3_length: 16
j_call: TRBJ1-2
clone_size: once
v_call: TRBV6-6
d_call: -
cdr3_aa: CASSYSQDPGYYGYTF
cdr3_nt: TGTGCCAGCAGTTACTCCCAGGATCCTGGTTACTATGGCTACACCTTC

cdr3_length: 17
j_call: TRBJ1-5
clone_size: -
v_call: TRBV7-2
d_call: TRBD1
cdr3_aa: CASSPRGLQGGNQPQHF
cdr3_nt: TGTGCCAGCAGCCCCAGGGGGTTACAGGGTGGGAATCAGCCCCAGCATTTT

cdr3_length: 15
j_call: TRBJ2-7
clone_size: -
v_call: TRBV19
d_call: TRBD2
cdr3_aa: CASSPGTSGTYEQYF
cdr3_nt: TGTGCCAGTAGCCCAGGGACTAGCGGAACCTACGAGCAGTACTTC

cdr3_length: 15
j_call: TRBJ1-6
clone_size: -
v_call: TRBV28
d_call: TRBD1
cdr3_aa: CASRASRGLSSPLHF
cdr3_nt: TGTGCCAGCAGAGCTTCCAGGGGGCTCTCTTCACCCCTCCACTTT

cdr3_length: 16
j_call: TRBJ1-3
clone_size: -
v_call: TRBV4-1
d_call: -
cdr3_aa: CASSQVGQSSGNTIYF
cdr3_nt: TGCGCCAGCAGCCAAGTAGGACAAAGCTCTGGAAACACCATATATTTT

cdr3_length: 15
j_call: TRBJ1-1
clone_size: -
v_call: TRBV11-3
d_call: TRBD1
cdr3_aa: CASSLARGPLTEAFF
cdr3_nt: TGTGCCAGCAGCTTAGCCAGGGGGCCTCTCACTGAAGCTTTCTTT

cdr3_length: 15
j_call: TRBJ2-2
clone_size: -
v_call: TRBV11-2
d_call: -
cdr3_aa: CASSPGTPNTGELFF
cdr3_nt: TGTGCCAGCAGCCCCGGGACACCGAACACCGGGGAGCTGTTTTTT

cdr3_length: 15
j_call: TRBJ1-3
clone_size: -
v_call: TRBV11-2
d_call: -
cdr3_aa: CASSSFAGSENTIYF
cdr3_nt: TGTGCCAGCAGCTCTTTCGCAGGCTCTGAAAACACCATATATTTT

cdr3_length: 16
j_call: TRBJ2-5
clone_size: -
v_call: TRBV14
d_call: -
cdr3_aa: CASSQGSGWPQETQYF
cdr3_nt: TGTGCCAGCAGCCAAGGTAGCGGCTGGCCTCAAGAGACCCAGTACTTC

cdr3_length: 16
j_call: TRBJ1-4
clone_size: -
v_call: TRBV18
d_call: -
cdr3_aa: CASSHAVGATNEKLFF
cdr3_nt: TGTGCCAGCTCACACGCCGTAGGGGCAACTAATGAAAAACTGTTTTTT

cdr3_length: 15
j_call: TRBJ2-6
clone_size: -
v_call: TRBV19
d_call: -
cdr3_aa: CASSIRSSGANVLTF
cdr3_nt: TGTGCCAGTAGTATCCGGAGCTCTGGGGCCAACGTCCTGACTTTC

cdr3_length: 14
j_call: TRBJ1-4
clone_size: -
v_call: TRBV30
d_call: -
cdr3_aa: CAWRRGATNEKLFF
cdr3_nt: TGTGCCTGGAGGCGGGGGGCAACTAATGAAAAACTGTTTTTT

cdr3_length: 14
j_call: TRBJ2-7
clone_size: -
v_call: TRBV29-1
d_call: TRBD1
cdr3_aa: CSVLWGTGGYEQYF
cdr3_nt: TGCAGCGTCCTTTGGGGGACAGGGGGCTACGAGCAGTACTTC

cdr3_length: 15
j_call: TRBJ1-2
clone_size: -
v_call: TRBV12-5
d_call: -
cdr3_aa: CASGPASIREYGYTF
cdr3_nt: TGTGCTAGTGGCCCGGCGTCCATCAGGGAATATGGCTACACCTTC

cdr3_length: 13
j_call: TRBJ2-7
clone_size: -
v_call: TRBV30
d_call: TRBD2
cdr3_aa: CAWSVAGVGDQYF
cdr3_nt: TGTGCCTGGAGTGTGGCGGGAGTCGGGGATCAGTACTTC

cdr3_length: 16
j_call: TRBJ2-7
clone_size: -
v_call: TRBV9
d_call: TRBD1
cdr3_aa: CASSVGSRDSIYEQYF
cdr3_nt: TGTGCCAGCAGCGTAGGGAGCCGGGACAGTATCTACGAGCAGTACTTC

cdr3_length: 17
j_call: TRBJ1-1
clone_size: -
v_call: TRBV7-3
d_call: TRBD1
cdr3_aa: CASSLNDRGSLNTEAFF
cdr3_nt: TGTGCCAGCAGCCTAAACGACAGGGGCTCCCTGAACACTGAAGCTTTCTTT

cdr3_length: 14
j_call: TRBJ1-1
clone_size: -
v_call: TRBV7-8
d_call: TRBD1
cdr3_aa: CASSFGQGYTEAFF
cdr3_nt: TGTGCCAGCAGCTTTGGACAGGGGTACACTGAAGCTTTCTTT

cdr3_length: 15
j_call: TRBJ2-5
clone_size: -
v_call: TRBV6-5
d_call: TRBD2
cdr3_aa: CASSYGTSGVETQYF
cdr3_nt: TGTGCCAGCAGTTACGGGACTAGCGGAGTAGAGACCCAGTACTTC

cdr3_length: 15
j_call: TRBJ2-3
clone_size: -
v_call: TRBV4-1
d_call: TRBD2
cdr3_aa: CASSQLAGGTDTQYF
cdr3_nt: TGCGCCAGCAGCCAACTAGCGGGGGGAACAGATACGCAGTATTTT

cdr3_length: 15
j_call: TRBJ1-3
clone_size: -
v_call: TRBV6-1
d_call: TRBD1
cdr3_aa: CASIMDRGLGNTIYF
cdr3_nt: TGTGCCAGCATTATGGACAGGGGGCTTGGAAACACCATATATTTT

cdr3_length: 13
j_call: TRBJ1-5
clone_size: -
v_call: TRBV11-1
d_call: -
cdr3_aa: CASSLGGGQPQHF
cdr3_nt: TGTGCCAGCAGCTTAGGAGGGGGTCAGCCCCAGCATTTT

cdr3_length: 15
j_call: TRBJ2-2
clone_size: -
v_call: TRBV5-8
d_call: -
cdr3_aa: CASSLFGDGTGELFF
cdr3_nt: TGTGCCAGCAGCTTGTTCGGGGATGGCACCGGGGAGCTGTTTTTT

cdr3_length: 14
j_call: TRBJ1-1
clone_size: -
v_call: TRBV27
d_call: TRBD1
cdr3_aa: CASSLRGLDTEAFF
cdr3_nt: TGTGCCAGCAGTTTAAGGGGGCTGGACACTGAAGCTTTCTTT